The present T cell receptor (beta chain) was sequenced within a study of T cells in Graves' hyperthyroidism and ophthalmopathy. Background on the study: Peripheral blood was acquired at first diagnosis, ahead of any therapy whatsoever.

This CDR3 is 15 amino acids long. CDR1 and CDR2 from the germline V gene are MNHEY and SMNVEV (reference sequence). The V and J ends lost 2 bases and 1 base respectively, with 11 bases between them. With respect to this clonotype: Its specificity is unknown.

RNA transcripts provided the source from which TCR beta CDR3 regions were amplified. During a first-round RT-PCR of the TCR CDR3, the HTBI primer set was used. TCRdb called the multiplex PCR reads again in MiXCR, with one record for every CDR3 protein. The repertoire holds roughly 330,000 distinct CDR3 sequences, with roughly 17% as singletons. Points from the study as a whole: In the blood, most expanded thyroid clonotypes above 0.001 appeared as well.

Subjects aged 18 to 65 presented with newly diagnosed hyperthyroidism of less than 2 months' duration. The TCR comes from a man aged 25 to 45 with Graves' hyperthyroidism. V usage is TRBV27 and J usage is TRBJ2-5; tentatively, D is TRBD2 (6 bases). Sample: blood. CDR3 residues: CASSLSGLAQETQYF. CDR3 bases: TGTGCCAGCAGTTTAAGCGGGCTCGCCCAAGAGACCCAGTACTTC.